Listed here are 13 T cell receptor beta chains from one sample, sequenced in a study of T cell changes during pregnancy in multiple sclerosis. TCRdb's copy holds only in-frame clones and misses some; the assay was immunoSEQ multiplex PCR. This sample yields around 65,000 clones, of which 90% are seen a single time; about 3.1% belongs to the top ten. Source: peripheral blood, taken in the first trimester of pregnancy. The receptors here all came from a female donor in good health, enrolled as a control in a pregnancy study.

The chain combines TRBV4-2 with TRBJ2-6; the D gene is possibly TRBD1 (5 bases). Germline lookup yields CDR1 LGHNA and CDR2 YNFKEQ. V was cut by 0 bases and J by 2 bases, with 11 bases left in between. This CDR3 has 17 residues. CDR3 region: CASSQESVRAGANVLTF. The CDR3 DNA is TGTGCCAGCAGCCAAGAGTCGGTCAGGGCTGGGGCCAACGTCCTGACTTTC.

The rearrangement uses TRBV15 and TRBJ2-2; 10 nucleotides line up with TRBD1. Germline CDR1 is LNHNV and CDR2 is YYDKDF (reference sequence). The junction had 5 bases not matched to a gene; V was cut back by 6 bases and J by 4 bases. CDR3 size: 15 residues. CDR3 DNA sequence: TGTGCCACCAGTCAGCGGGACAGGGGCACCGGGGAGCTGTTTTTT. As protein: CATSQRDRGTGELFF.

The V call is TRBV5-5, the J call TRBJ2-7; no clear D. The V gene lost 3 bases and the J gene lost 1 base, with 11 bases spanning the gap. CDR1 is SGHKS, CDR2 YYEKEE, per germline (reference sequence). The CDR3 spans 14 residues. The CDR3 region is CASSSETHSYEQYF. The CDR3 bases are TGTGCCAGCAGCTCTGAGACTCATTCCTACGAGCAGTACTTC.

This chain links TRBV19 with TRBJ1-4; 8 positions agree with TRBD1. This CDR3 contains 17 residues. J gave up 10 bases and V 0 bases, and 13 bases lay outside the gene matches. In germline, CDR1 is LNHDA, CDR2 SQIVND (reference sequence). CDR3 sequence: CASSIEGEPGQEGKLFF. CDR3 sequence (DNA): TGTGCCAGTAGTATAGAGGGGGAGCCGGGACAGGAAGGAAAACTGTTTTTT.

This chain joins TRBV27 and TRBJ1-2; 9 nucleotides align to TRBD1. Trimming cost V 2 bases and J 0 bases; bases outside gene matches: 7. The CDR3 sequence is 17 residues long. Germline loops: CDR1 MNHEY, CDR2 SMNVEV (reference sequence). The CDR3 loop is CASSLSRTGEANYGYTF. CDR3 DNA: TGTGCCAGCAGTTTAAGCAGGACAGGGGAGGCTAACTATGGCTACACCTTC.

CDR3 sequence (DNA): TGTGCCAGCAGCTTAGTGGCGGGTCTCTACACCTTC. Translated, it gives CASSLVAGLYTF. The rearrangement joins TRBV11-3 to TRBJ1-2; D is uncertain. Trimming removed 1 base from V and 10 bases from J, with 10 bases in between. This CDR3 comprises 12 residues. The germline gives CDR1 SGHNT, CDR2 YENEEA.

The chain is built from TRBV27 and TRBJ2-7, with D hard to call. Per the germline V gene, CDR1 is MNHEY and CDR2 is SMNVEV (reference sequence). This CDR3 is built from 15 residues. The ends were cut back, 4 bases at V and 2 bases at J, with 15 bases in the middle. The CDR3 DNA reads TGTGCCAGCAGTTCTTCCCTTATGTCCCCCTACGAGCAGTACTTC. As protein: CASSSSLMSPYEQYF.

This chain connects TRBV27 to TRBJ2-5; maybe TRBD1 (5 bases). V lost 5 bases and J lost 5, with 12 bases in between. This CDR3 comprises 13 residues. Per the germline V gene, CDR1 is MNHEY and CDR2 is SMNVEV (reference sequence). The CDR3 coding sequence is TGTGCCAGCAGTATGACAGCGATGGAGACCCAGTACTTC. Its protein is CASSMTAMETQYF.

V and J are TRBV5-4 and TRBJ1-3; D is ambiguous. V lost 4 bases and J 2 bases, leaving 19 bases between the germline ends. Germline loops: CDR1 SGHNT, CDR2 YYREEE (reference sequence). The CDR3 consists of 17 residues. CDR3 sequence: CASSEGNQAATGNTIYF. CDR3 DNA sequence: TGTGCCAGCAGCGAGGGTAACCAGGCGGCAACTGGAAACACCATATATTTT.

This clone was seen a few times. The V call is TRBV30, the J call TRBJ1-1; D call uncertain. The CDR3 is 13 amino acids. The ends were cut back, 8 bases at V and 1 base at J, with 14 bases in the middle. The germline V gene has CDR1 GTSNPN and CDR2 SVGIG (reference sequence). The DNA for the CDR3 is TGTGCCCGGGAGCGTACCTGGAACACTGAAGCTTTCTTT. This gives the protein CARERTWNTEAFF.

J is TRBJ1-3 and V is TRBV7-3, with D perhaps matching TRBD1 (5 bases). The CDR3 totals 15 residues. The germline V gene encodes CDR1 SGHTA and CDR2 FQGTGA. V gave up 5 bases and J gave up 7 bases, with 18 bases separating them. The CDR3 loop is CASSPTGTAGNTIYF. The CDR3 DNA reads as TGTGCCAGCAGCCCCACCGGGACGGCGGGGAACACCATATATTTT. The full variable domain, with the rest looked up from reference TRBV7-3 and TRBJ1-3, is GAGVSQTPSNKVTEKGKYVELRCDPISGHTALYWYRQSLGQGPEFLIYFQGTGAADDSGLPNDRFFAVRPEGSVSTLKIQRTERGDSAVYLCASSPTGTAGNTIYFGEGSWLTVV.

The chain carries TRBV7-6 and TRBJ2-7; 7 nucleotides align to TRBD2. Germline V gene data show CDR1 as SGHVS and CDR2 as FNYEAQ. J gave up 0 bases and V 3 bases, and 8 bases lay outside the gene matches. This CDR3 region has 16 residues. CDR3 nucleotide sequence: TGTGCCAGCAGCTTTTGGGGCGGGGGAAGCTCCTACGAGCAGTACTTC. Translated, it gives CASSFWGGGSSYEQYF.

CDR3 DNA: TGTGCCAGCACCCTCTATGACACAGATACGCAGTATTTT. It codes for CASTLYDTDTQYF. The chain has TRBV7-2 and TRBJ2-3; D remains ambiguous. V shed 7 bases and J shed 2 bases, with 10 bases lying between them. This CDR3 is 13 amino acids long. Germline V lookup: CDR1 SGHTA, CDR2 FQGNSA.